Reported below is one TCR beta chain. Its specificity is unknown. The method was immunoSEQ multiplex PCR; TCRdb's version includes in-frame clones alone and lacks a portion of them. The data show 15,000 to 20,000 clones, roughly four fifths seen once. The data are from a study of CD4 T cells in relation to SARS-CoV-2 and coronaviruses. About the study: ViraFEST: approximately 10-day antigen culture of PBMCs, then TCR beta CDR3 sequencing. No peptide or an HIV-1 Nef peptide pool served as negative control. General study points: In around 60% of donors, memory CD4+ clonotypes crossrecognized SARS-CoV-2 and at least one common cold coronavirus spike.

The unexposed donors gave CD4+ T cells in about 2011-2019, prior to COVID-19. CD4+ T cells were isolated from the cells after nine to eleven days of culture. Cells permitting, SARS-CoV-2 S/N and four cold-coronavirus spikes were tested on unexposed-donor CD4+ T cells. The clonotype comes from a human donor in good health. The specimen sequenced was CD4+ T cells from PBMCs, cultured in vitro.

The CDR3 here is CASSPGVQTGNTIYF. The CDR3 region has the DNA TGTGCCAGCAGTCCGGGGGTACAGACCGGAAACACCATATATTTT. The chain is built from TRBV6-2 or TRBV6-3 and TRBJ1-3; D might be TRBD1 (5 bases). The germline V gene has CDR1 MNHEY and CDR2 SVGEGT. V lost 5 bases, J lost 4 bases, and 15 bases lay in between. This CDR3 spans 15 amino acids.